These 19 T cell receptor beta chains share one sample of origin, sequenced in a study of cytomegalovirus exposure and HLA in healthy donors. The primer mix had 60 Vbeta and 13 Jbeta primers. Method: immunoSEQ multiplex PCR; TCRdb's copy keeps in-frame clones and lacks some. The sample consists of about 150,000 clones, over 75% of them appearing once. Material for sequencing was PBMCs. The receptor source for this set is a male donor in good health and CMV-seronegative.

This rearrangement joins TRBV19 to TRBJ1-5, with D possibly matching TRBD1 (5 bases). The CDR3 extends over 15 amino acids. Germline V lookup: CDR1 LNHDA, CDR2 SQIVND (reference sequence). V gave up 3 bases and J gave up 2 bases, with 11 bases separating them. CDR3 sequence reads: CASSIIGVRNQPQHF. The CDR3 DNA sequence: TGTGCCAGTAGTATCATAGGGGTCCGCAATCAGCCCCAGCATTTT.

This clone occurred once. This sequence joins TRBV7-6 and TRBJ2-7, with D maybe TRBD1 (6 bases). This CDR3 spans 13 amino acids. CDR1 and CDR2 (germline): SGHVS, FNYEAQ. Trimming took off 3 bases at V and 7 bases at J, with 13 bases between the two ends. The CDR3 DNA is TGTGCCAGCAGCTTGAGACAGGAGTTTGAGCAGTACTTC. This gives the protein CASSLRQEFEQYF.

The chain recombines TRBV9 with TRBJ1-3; no clear D. Per germline, CDR1 SGDLS and CDR2 YYNGEE. CDR3 size: 14 residues. Trimming removed 0 bases from V and 0 bases from J, with 4 bases in between. The CDR3, as DNA: TGTGCCAGCAGCGTAGATAGCTCTGGAAACACCATATATTTT. It is translated as CASSVDSSGNTIYF.

The V and J genes are TRBV2 and TRBJ1-1; D is unclear. The V gene's germline CDR1 is SNHLY and CDR2 FYNNEI. V was clipped by 2 bases and J by 2 bases, with 12 bases between them. The CDR3 extends over 15 amino acids. In DNA form, the CDR3 reads TGTGCCAGCAGTGAACAGGCAGCAATAAACACTGAAGCTTTCTTT. This gives the protein CASSEQAAINTEAFF.

The genes are TRBV18 and TRBJ2-1; 8 positions match TRBD2. With 6 bases clipped from V and 0 bases from J, the junction kept 13 bases outside the gene matches. The CDR3 runs to 18 residues. Germline V gene data show CDR1 as KGHSH and CDR2 as LQKENI. This chain's CDR3 is CASSSLGGRSSSYNEQFF. The DNA for the CDR3 is TGTGCCAGCTCTTCCCTCGGCGGGAGGTCCTCCTCCTACAATGAGCAGTTCTTC.

This sequence joins TRBV6-1 and TRBJ2-7; TRBD1 matches 9 bases. Germline V gene lookup returns CDR1 MNHNS and CDR2 SASEGT. This CDR3 is 16 amino acids long. The J segment lost 5 bases and the V segment lost 0 bases, leaving 8 bases of the junction unmatched. DNA of the CDR3: TGTGCCAGCAGTGAAGCGGTCGGGACAGGGCGCCACGAGCAGTACTTC. Its protein is CASSEAVGTGRHEQYF.

The J gene is TRBJ2-1, the V gene TRBV7-3, with TRBD1 matching 8 bases. The germline gives CDR1 SGHTA, CDR2 FQGTGA. This CDR3 has 19 amino acids. V trimming: 0 bases; J trimming: 5 bases; junction bases outside the gene matches: 15. CDR3 loop: CASSLTAFVGQGANNEQFF. In nucleotides, the CDR3 is TGTGCCAGCAGCTTAACCGCGTTTGTGGGCCAGGGGGCTAACAATGAGCAGTTCTTC.

A single count supports this clone. The rearrangement links TRBV4-1 to TRBJ1-1; D not resolved. This CDR3 has 13 amino acids. The germline V gene has CDR1 MGHRA and CDR2 YSYEKL. Trimming stripped 3 bases from V and 1 base from J, with 6 bases between. This chain's CDR3 is CASSHAGNTEAFF. CDR3 nucleotide sequence: TGCGCCAGCAGCCACGCAGGGAACACTGAAGCTTTCTTT.

The chain has TRBV5-3 and TRBJ2-6; maybe TRBD1 (6 bases). TRBV5-3 is an ORF, and what it does is uncertain. With 4 bases removed from V and 4 bases from J, the gap between germline ends came to 9 bases. The CDR3 extends over 14 amino acids. CDR3 in DNA: TGTGCCAGAAGCGGGGGCGCCGGGGCCAACGTCCTGACTTTC. Translated, it gives CARSGGAGANVLTF.

This clone came up a few times. V is TRBV6-5 and J is TRBJ2-7, with 7 bases matching TRBD2. V lost 0 bases, J lost 6 bases, and 5 bases stayed unmatched. There are 14 residues in the CDR3. Germline V gene sequence: CDR1 MNHEY, CDR2 SVGAGI. The CDR3 DNA sequence: TGTGCCAGCAGTTACTCAAGCGGGACCCGCGAGCAGTACTTC. Protein sequence: CASSYSSGTREQYF.

In its sample, this clone was seen a few times. This chain links TRBV5-5 with TRBJ2-7, with D maybe TRBD1 (5 bases). Per germline, CDR1 SGHKS and CDR2 YYEKEE (reference sequence). The CDR3 contains 12 residues. V lost 3 bases to trimming and J lost 3 bases, with 7 bases between them. Here the CDR3 reads CASSSTVYEQYF. The CDR3 DNA sequence: TGTGCCAGCAGCTCGACAGTCTACGAGCAGTACTTC.

CDR3 sequence (DNA): TGTGCCAGCAGTTACGGGACAGGGGTTCGAAATGAGCAGTTCTTC. Encoded protein: CASSYGTGVRNEQFF. The rearrangement links TRBV6-6 to TRBJ2-1; 10 bases are shared with TRBD1. Germline lookup yields CDR1 MNHNY and CDR2 SVGAGI (reference sequence). The ends lost 2 bases at V and 7 bases at J; junction bases unmatched: 5. This CDR3 contains 15 residues.

The J gene is TRBJ1-2, the V gene TRBV27, with unresolved D. The CDR3 runs to 15 residues. Germline V gene sequence: CDR1 MNHEY, CDR2 SMNVEV (reference sequence). Trimming cost V 6 bases and J 2 bases, with 16 bases left between them. CDR3 DNA sequence: TGTGCCAGCAGCAAATCATTCGCGGGAAACTATGGCTACACCTTC. Amino acids: CASSKSFAGNYGYTF.

This CDR3 is CASSLRGGEGNQPQHF. The CDR3 DNA is TGTGCCAGCAGCTTACGCGGGGGTGAGGGCAATCAGCCCCAGCATTTT. The chain recombines TRBV7-8 with TRBJ1-5; tentative D call: TRBD1 (5 bases). This CDR3 region has 16 residues. CDR1 is SGHVS, CDR2 FQNEAQ, per germline. Trimming cost V 2 bases and J 2 bases, with 13 bases left between them.

The chain employs TRBV27 and TRBJ2-1; 11 bases fit TRBD2. Germline lookup yields CDR1 MNHEY and CDR2 SMNVEV (reference sequence). The CDR3 length is 16 residues. The V and J ends lost 1 base and 10 bases, in that order; junction bases with no gene match: 9. In nucleotides, the CDR3 is TGTGCCAGCAGTTTATTTGTAGCGGGAGGGCCAAGGGAGCAGTTCTTC. It codes for CASSLFVAGGPREQFF.

The chain carries TRBV7-6 and TRBJ2-1, with 12 positions matching TRBD2. This CDR3 comprises 16 residues. V shed 1 base and J 8 bases; nucleotides not matched to a gene: 6. Germline-derived CDR1 and CDR2 are SGHVS and FNYEAQ. The chain's CDR3 is CASSLGLAGGPHEQFF. The CDR3 bases are TGTGCCAGCAGCTTAGGTCTAGCGGGAGGGCCACATGAGCAGTTCTTC. The complete variable domain, with remaining parts taken from reference TRBV7-6 and TRBJ2-1, reads GAGVSQSPRYKVTKRGQDVALRCDPISGHVSLYWYRQALGQGPEFLTYFNYEAQQDKSGLPNDRFSAERPEGSISTLTIQRTEQRDSAMYRCASSLGLAGGPHEQFFGPGTRLTVL.

The J gene is TRBJ1-2, the V gene TRBV5-1; TRBD1 matches 8 bases. The CDR3 consists of 15 residues. Per the germline V gene, CDR1 is SGHRS and CDR2 is YFSETQ. Trimming cost V 3 bases and J 1 base; bases outside gene matches: 5. CDR3 region: CASSSGTGSNYGYTF. DNA of the CDR3: TGCGCCAGCAGCTCAGGGACAGGTAGTAACTATGGCTACACCTTC. The variable domain in full, completed from reference TRBV5-1 and TRBJ1-2, reads KAGVTQTPRYLIKTRGQQVTLSCSPISGHRSVSWYQQTPGQGLQFLFEYFSETQRNKGNFPGRFSGRQFSNSRSEMNVSTLELGDSALYLCASSSGTGSNYGYTFGSGTRLTVV.

This rearrangement joins TRBV7-2 to TRBJ2-7; 10 bases match TRBD2. J gave up 2 bases and V 4 bases, and 5 bases lay outside the gene matches. The germline gives CDR1 SGHTA, CDR2 FQGNSA. There are 15 residues in the CDR3. The CDR3 nucleotides are TGTGCCAGCAGCTGGGGGCTAGCGGGAGCCTACGAGCAGTACTTC. It yields the protein CASSWGLAGAYEQYF.

The V and J genes are TRBV19 and TRBJ2-1; the match to TRBD2 covers 7 bases. Germline lookup yields CDR1 LNHDA and CDR2 SQIVND (reference sequence). The CDR3 extends over 17 amino acids. Losses at the gene ends were 4 bases for V and 4 bases for J; bases not matched to a gene: 13. The CDR3 loop reads CASSTGIGLAEYNEQFF. CDR3 in DNA: TGTGCCAGTAGTACGGGGATAGGGCTAGCGGAATACAATGAGCAGTTCTTC.